This TCR beta chain was sequenced in a study of T cells in tuberculosis. Profiling relied on immunoSEQ multiplex PCR, and the TCRdb table lists in-frame clones only, not all of them. The sample has approximately 57,000 clones; around 90% are singletons. Germline lookup yields CDR1 MNHNY and CDR2 SVGAGI (reference sequence). V dropped 2 bases and J dropped 9; count of bases not matched to a gene: 6. This CDR3 has 15 residues. Sorting used thawed, overnight-rested PBMC stained with anti-CD3, a viability dye and GMM-loaded CD1B tetramer. CD1B tetramers were loaded with Rhodococcus equi-derived C32 glucose monomycolate.

This receptor was identified in an adult woman with latent tuberculosis. V usage is TRBV6-6 and J usage is TRBJ2-1, with 11 bases lining up with TRBD2. Sequenced material: CD1b-GMM tetramer-negative cells sorted from PBMCs. CDR3 loop: CASSYGGLAAGEQFF. The CDR3 DNA is TGTGCCAGCAGTTACGGGGGACTAGCGGCCGGTGAGCAGTTCTTC.